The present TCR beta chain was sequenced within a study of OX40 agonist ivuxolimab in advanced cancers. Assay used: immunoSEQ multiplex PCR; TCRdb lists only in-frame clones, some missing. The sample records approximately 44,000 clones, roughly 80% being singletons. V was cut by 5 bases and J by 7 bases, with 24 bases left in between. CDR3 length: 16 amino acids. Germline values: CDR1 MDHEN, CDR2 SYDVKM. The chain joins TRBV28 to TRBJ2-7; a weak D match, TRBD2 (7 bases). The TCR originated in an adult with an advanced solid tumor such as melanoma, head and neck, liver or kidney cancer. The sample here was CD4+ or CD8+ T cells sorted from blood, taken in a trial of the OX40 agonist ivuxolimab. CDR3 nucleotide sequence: TGTGCCAGCAGTCCCCCCCCAAGGGGGACTACCTGGGAGCAGTACTTC. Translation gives CASSPPPRGTTWEQYF.